The 7 T cell receptor beta chains below were found in one sample sequenced in a study of blood T cell repertoires in COVID-19. Using immunoSEQ multiplex PCR, the repertoire was profiled, and TCRdb retains in-frame clones only, with some absent. The top ten hold less than 1.5% of the sample, which has more than 300,000 clones, more than 70% seen once. The sample comprised PBMCs or T cells enriched from blood (not recorded which). The source of these receptors is a woman aged 18 to 35 who had recovered from COVID-19.

The V gene is TRBV19, the J gene TRBJ1-2; TRBD1 aligns across 7 bases. Germline CDR1 LNHDA, CDR2 SQIVND (reference sequence). V trimming: 3 bases; J trimming: 4 bases; junction bases outside the gene matches: 11. This CDR3 has 16 residues. The CDR3 spells CASSIPPGQSLYGYTF. CDR3 bases: TGTGCCAGTAGTATTCCTCCGGGACAGAGCCTCTATGGCTACACCTTC.

The chain recombines TRBV7-2 with TRBJ1-2; D not resolved. V was clipped by 0 bases and J by 5 bases, with 10 bases between them. Looked up from germline, CDR1 is SGHTA and CDR2 is FQGNSA. The CDR3 extends over 14 amino acids. CDR3 amino acids: CASSLADGRYGYTF. In DNA, the CDR3 is TGTGCCAGCAGCTTAGCAGACGGCAGGTATGGCTACACCTTC.

CDR3 amino acids: CASSEALGGNGNTIYF. DNA of the CDR3: TGTGCCAGCAGTGAAGCGCTCGGAGGTAACGGAAACACCATATATTTT. The chain recombines TRBV6-1 with TRBJ1-3; D ambiguous. The germline CDR1 and CDR2 sequences are MNHNS and SASEGT. The CDR3 runs to 16 residues. The V end lost 0 bases, the J end lost 4 bases, and 13 bases lay between the germline ends.

V and J are TRBV7-2 and TRBJ2-3, with D tentatively TRBD1 (7 bases). This CDR3 region has 16 residues. Trimming cost V 0 bases and J 8 bases, with 18 bases left between them. CDR1 SGHTA and CDR2 FQGNSA come from the germline V gene. The CDR3 protein is CASSLAGTAQGGTQYF. The CDR3 DNA is TGTGCCAGCAGCTTAGCGGGTACGGCCCAGGGGGGTACGCAGTATTTT.

The J gene is TRBJ1-5, the V gene TRBV7-9; maybe TRBD1 (5 bases). Trimming shortened V by 5 bases and J by 2 bases, and 13 bases separated the two germline ends. The CDR3 extends over 15 amino acids. CDR1 is SEHNR and CDR2 is FQNEAQ in the germline V gene (reference sequence). CDR3 protein: CASSAGGKGNQPQHF. As DNA, the CDR3 is TGTGCCAGCAGCGCCGGGGGGAAAGGCAATCAGCCCCAGCATTTT.

The rearrangement links TRBV7-2 to TRBJ2-7; a weak D match, TRBD1 (5 bases). Germline CDR1 reads SGHTA; CDR2 reads FQGNSA. Trimming removed 6 bases at V and 0 bases at J, with 15 bases between. This CDR3 is 15 amino acids long. The CDR3 DNA reads as TGTGCCAGCAGGCCAGTGGGCAGGGTCTCCTACGAGCAGTACTTC. This sequence encodes CASRPVGRVSYEQYF. The complete variable domain, with remaining parts taken from reference TRBV7-2 and TRBJ2-7, reads GAGVSQSPSNKVTEKGKDVELRCDPISGHTALYWYRQSLGQGLEFLIYFQGNSAPDKSGLPSDRFSAERTGGSVSTLTIQRTQQEDSAVYLCASRPVGRVSYEQYFGPGTRLTVT.

CDR3 residues: CASGDTEGEKLFF. In DNA, the CDR3 is TGTGCCAGCGGGGACACAGAGGGGGAAAAACTGTTTTTT. The J gene is TRBJ1-4, the V gene TRBV27, with D perhaps matching TRBD1 (6 bases). The CDR3 sequence is 13 residues long. Germline-derived CDR1 and CDR2 are MNHEY and SMNVEV (reference sequence). V lost 8 bases, J lost 8 bases, and 15 bases lay in between. The variable domain in full, with the rest retrieved from reference TRBV27 and TRBJ1-4, is EAQVTQNPRYLITVTGKKLTVTCSQNMNHEYMSWYRQDPGLGLRQIYYSMNVEVTDKGDVPEGYKVSRKEKRNFPLILESPSPNQTSLYFCASGDTEGEKLFFGSGTQLSVL.